The TCR beta chain under discussion was sequenced for a study of T cells after yellow fever vaccination. The authors made TCR cDNA by 5'RACE template switching, adding a universal primer site and UMIs. TCRdb used MiXCR to reprocess the 5' RACE reads, holding one entry per CDR3 protein. The sample holds 200,000 to 300,000 distinct CDR3 sequences; roughly 3.7% are singletons and the top ten take about a fifth. The CDR3 is made up of 16 amino acids. The germline CDR1 and CDR2 sequences are SEHNR and FQNEAQ (reference sequence). Trimming took 2 bases from V and 3 from J; bases not matched to a gene: 7. This clonotype was recorded a few times. The target antigen is unknown. The study's findings and limits: A large majority of primary-vaccination clones showed up again after the booster (around 95% CD4, around 88% CD8). The secondary T-cell response peaked on day 5, not day 15, but was weaker. Bulk-population clonotypes that are abundant could appear as contaminants in FACS-sorted repertoires.

This receptor was obtained from a man aged 18 to 30 who received the YFV17D yellow fever vaccine. Specimen: PBMCs, collected 15 days after the yellow fever booster vaccination. The rearrangement links TRBV7-9 to TRBJ2-5; 9 bases match TRBD2. CDR3 in DNA: TGTGCCAGCAGCTTAAGGCGACTAGCGGCCAAAGAGACCCAGTACTTC. The encoded protein is CASSLRRLAAKETQYF.